This T cell receptor (beta chain) stems from a study of blood T cells in healthy people across ages. The CDR3 is made up of 13 amino acids. CDR1 is DFQATT, CDR2 SNEGSKA, per germline (reference sequence). Germline trimming cut 3 bases from V and 3 bases from J; bases unmatched to any gene: 4. Donors were systemically healthy Caucasian individuals from Russia aged about 6 to 95 years. Remarks on this clonotype: Its antigen is currently unknown.

Together with a sample-barcoded 5' primer, a J-beta primer mix was included in a second PCR lasting roughly 6 to 12 cycles. TCRdb called the 5' RACE reads again in MiXCR, with one record for every CDR3 protein. The sample includes about 1.8 million distinct CDR3 sequences, about 50% seen only once; the top ten take over 2%. Findings of the study overall: Nothing was known about donor CMV status, and this possibly confounded expanded clonotype changes.

The sequenced sample consisted of blood. This chain links TRBV20-1 with TRBJ2-7, with 8 bases matching TRBD1. This TCR came from a middle-aged woman in good health. The chain's CDR3 is CSASRDRNYEQYF. The CDR3 bases are TGCAGTGCTAGTCGGGACAGGAACTACGAGCAGTACTTC.